These 4 T cell receptor beta chains came from one sample sequenced in a study of blood T cell repertoires in COVID-19. Assay used: immunoSEQ multiplex PCR; TCRdb lists only in-frame clones, some missing. The sample lists about 480,000 clones; over 75% were seen once. Material for sequencing was PBMCs or T cells enriched from blood (not recorded which). The receptors were gathered from a woman between 40 and 55 years old who had recovered from COVID-19.

The chain has TRBV30 and TRBJ1-1; 10 nucleotides line up with TRBD1. This CDR3 spans 17 amino acids. The V segment lost 2 bases and the J segment 3 bases; nucleotides outside the gene matches: 12. The germline gives CDR1 GTSNPN, CDR2 SVGIG (reference sequence). CDR3 in DNA: TGTGCCTGGAGTAATGGAGACAGGGGGCGCGGGGACACTGAAGCTTTCTTT. It yields the protein CAWSNGDRGRGDTEAFF.

This clone was found many times. The chain recombines TRBV3-1 (or the pseudogene TRBV3-2) with TRBJ1-2; the match to TRBD1 covers 10 bases. The V and J ends lost 5 bases and 2 bases, in that order; junction bases with no gene match: 5. CDR1 and CDR2 (germline): LGHDT, YNNKEL (reference sequence). The CDR3 totals 15 residues. The CDR3 DNA follows: TGTGCCAGCAGCTACCTGGGACAGGGGAACTATGGCTACACCTTC. Encoded protein: CASSYLGQGNYGYTF.

The rearrangement uses TRBV9 and TRBJ1-3; possibly TRBD1 for D (5 bases). CDR1 and CDR2 (germline): SGDLS, YYNGEE. The CDR3 has 22 residues. V dropped 0 bases and J dropped 5 bases, with 33 bases sitting between them. The CDR3: CASSVGLSPSRGALRFRNTIYF. The CDR3 DNA is TGTGCCAGCAGCGTAGGGCTCTCGCCTTCGCGCGGGGCACTTCGGTTTCGAAACACCATATATTTT. Combining the CDR3 with reference TRBV9 and TRBJ1-3 gives the whole variable domain DSGVTQTPKHLITATGQRVTLRCSPRSGDLSVYWYQQSLDQGLQFLIQYYNGEERAKGNILERFSAQQFPDLHSELNLSSLELGDSALYFCASSVGLSPSRGALRFRNTIYFGEGSWLTVV.

The chain has TRBV5-1 and TRBJ2-2, with 14 bases that match TRBD2. The CDR3 has 16 residues. V gave up 0 bases and J gave up 6 bases; unmatched junction bases: 1. Germline loops: CDR1 SGHRS, CDR2 YFSETQ. The CDR3 here is CASSLGGLAGAGELFF. The CDR3 DNA sequence: TGCGCCAGCAGCTTGGGGGGACTAGCGGGAGCCGGGGAGCTGTTTTTT.